This T cell receptor beta chain was obtained from a study of T-cell reconstitution after alpha-beta-depleted transplantation in children. The authors prepared the TCRbeta library with unique molecular identifiers. In TCRdb, the PCR reads were re-called with MiXCR into one record per CDR3 protein. Here the sample spans about 610,000 distinct CDR3 sequences, about 10% being singletons. This clonotype appeared a few times. Germline V gene sequence: CDR1 SGDLS, CDR2 YYNGEE. The V gene end was trimmed by 0 bases and the J gene end by 2 bases; junction bases not matched to a gene: 8. CDR3 length: 16 residues.

This specimen consisted of PBMCs from the stem cell graft donor, obtained from the stem cell graft. The rearrangement joins TRBV9 to TRBJ2-7; 7 bases line up with TRBD2. The clonotype was recovered from a human donor who donated a stem cell graft to a child with acute myeloid leukemia. The CDR3 region has the DNA TGTGCCAGCAGCGTAGCTACTGGGGCGGGAGCCTACGAGCAGTACTTC. Translating it yields CASSVATGAGAYEQYF.